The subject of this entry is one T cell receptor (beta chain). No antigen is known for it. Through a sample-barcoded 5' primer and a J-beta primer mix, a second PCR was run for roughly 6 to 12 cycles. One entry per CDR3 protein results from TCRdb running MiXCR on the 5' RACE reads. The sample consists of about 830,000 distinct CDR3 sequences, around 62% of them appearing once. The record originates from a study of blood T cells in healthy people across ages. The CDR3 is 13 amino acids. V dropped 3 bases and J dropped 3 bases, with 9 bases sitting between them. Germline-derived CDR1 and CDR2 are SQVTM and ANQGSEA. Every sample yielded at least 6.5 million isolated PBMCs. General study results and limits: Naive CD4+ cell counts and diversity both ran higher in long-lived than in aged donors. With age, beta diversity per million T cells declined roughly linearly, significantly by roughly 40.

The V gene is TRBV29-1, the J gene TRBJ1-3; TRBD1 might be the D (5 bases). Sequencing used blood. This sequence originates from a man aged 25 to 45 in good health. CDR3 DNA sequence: TGCAGCGTTGATGGGCAGGGTGGAAACACCATATATTTT. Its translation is CSVDGQGGNTIYF.